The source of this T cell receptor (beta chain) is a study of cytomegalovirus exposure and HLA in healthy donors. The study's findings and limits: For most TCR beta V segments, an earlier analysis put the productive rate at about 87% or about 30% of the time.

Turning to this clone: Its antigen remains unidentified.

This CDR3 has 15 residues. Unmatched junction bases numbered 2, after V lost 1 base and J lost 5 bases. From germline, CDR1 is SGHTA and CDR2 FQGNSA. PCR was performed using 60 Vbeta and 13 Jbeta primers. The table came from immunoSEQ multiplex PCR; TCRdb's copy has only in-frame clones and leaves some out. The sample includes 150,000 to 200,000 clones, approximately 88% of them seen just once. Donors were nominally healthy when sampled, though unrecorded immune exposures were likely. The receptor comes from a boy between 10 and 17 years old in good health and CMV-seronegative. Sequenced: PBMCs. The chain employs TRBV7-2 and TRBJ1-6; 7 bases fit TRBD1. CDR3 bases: TGTGCCAGCAGCTTAGAAGGGACAGATAATTCACCCCTCCACTTT. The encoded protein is CASSLEGTDNSPLHF. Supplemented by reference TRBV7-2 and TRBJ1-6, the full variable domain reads GAGVSQSPSNKVTEKGKDVELRCDPISGHTALYWYRQSLGQGLEFLIYFQGNSAPDKSGLPSDRFSAERTGGSVSTLTIQRTQQEDSAVYLCASSLEGTDNSPLHFGNGTRLTVT.